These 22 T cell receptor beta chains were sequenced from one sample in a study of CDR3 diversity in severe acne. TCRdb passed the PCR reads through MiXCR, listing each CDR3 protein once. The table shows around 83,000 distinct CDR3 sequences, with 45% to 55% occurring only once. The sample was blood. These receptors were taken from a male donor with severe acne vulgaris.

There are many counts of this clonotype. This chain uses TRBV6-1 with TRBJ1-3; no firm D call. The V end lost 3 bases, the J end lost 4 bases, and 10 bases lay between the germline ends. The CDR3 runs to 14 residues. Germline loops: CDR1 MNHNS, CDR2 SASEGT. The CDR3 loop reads CASSEGRGGNTIYF. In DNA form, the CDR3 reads TGTGCCAGCAGTGAGGGAAGAGGGGGAAACACCATATATTTT.

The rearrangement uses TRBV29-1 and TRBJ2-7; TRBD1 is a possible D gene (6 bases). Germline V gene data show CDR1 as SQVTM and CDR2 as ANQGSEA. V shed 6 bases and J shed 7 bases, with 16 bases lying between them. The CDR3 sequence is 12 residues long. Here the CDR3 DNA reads TGCAGCGTGCGGCAGGGGTTGGGGGAGCAGTACTTC. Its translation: CSVRQGLGEQYF.

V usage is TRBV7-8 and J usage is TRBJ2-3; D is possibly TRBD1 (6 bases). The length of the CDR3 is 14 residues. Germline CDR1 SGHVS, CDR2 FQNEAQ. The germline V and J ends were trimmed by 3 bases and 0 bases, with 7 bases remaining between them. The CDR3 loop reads CASSFTGSTDTQYF. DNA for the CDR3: TGTGCCAGCAGCTTTACAGGGAGCACAGATACGCAGTATTTT. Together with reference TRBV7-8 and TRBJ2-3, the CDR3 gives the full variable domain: GAGVSQSPRYKVAKRGQDVALRCDPISGHVSLFWYQQALGQGPEFLTYFQNEAQLDKSGLPSDRFFAERPEGSVSTLKIQRTQQEDSAVYLCASSFTGSTDTQYFGPGTRLTVL.

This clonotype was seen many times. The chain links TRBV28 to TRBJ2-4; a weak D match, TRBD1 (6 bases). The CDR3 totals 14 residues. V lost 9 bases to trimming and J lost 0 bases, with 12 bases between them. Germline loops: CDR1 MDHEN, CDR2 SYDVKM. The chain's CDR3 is CASQGRLAKNIQYF. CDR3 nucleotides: TGTGCCAGTCAGGGGCGATTAGCCAAAAACATTCAGTACTTC.

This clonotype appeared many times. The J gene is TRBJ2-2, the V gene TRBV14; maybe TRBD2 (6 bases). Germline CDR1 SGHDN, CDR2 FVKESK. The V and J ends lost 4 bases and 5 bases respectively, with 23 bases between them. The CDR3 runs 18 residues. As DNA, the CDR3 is TGTGCCAGCAGCCTCCTTCGGTCGGGACTCCTCACTACCGGGGAGCTGTTTTTT. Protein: CASSLLRSGLLTTGELFF.

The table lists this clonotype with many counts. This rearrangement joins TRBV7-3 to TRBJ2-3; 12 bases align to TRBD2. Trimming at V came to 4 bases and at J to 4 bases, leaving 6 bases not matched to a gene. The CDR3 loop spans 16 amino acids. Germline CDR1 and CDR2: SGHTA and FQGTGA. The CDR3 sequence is CASSSLGLAGSDTQYF. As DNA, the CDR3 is TGTGCCAGCAGCTCTCTTGGACTAGCGGGATCAGATACGCAGTATTTT.

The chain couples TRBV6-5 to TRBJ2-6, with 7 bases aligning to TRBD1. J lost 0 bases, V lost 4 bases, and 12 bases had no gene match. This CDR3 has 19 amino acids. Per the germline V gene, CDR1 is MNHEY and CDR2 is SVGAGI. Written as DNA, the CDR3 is TGTGCCAGCAGTTCCCTCGACAGGGTTGGAGCCTCTGGGGCCAACGTCCTGACTTTC. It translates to CASSSLDRVGASGANVLTF.

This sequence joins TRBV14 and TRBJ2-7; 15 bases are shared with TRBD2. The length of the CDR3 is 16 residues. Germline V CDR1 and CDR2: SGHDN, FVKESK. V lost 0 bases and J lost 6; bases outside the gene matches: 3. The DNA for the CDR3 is TGTGCCAGCAGCCAAGAGGGACTAGCGGGAGGATTCGAGCAGTACTTC. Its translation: CASSQEGLAGGFEQYF.

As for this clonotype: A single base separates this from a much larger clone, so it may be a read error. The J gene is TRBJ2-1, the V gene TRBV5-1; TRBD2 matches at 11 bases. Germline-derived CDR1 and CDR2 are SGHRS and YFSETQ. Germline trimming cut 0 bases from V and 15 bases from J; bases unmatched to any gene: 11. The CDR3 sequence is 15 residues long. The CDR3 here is CASSLDTSGGSKRFF. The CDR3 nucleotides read TGCGCCAGCAGCTTGGATACTAGCGGGGGTTCCAAGCGGTTCTTC.

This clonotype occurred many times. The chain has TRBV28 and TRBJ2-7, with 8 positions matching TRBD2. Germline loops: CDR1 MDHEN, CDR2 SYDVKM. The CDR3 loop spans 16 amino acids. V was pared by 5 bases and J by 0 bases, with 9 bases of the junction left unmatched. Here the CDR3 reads CASSSLTSGSSYEQYF. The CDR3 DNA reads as TGTGCCAGCAGTAGCTTAACTAGCGGAAGCTCCTACGAGCAGTACTTC.

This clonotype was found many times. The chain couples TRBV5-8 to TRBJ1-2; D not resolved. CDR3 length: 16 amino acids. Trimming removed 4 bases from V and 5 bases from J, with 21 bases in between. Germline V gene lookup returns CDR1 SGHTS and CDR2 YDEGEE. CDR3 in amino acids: CASSRARSSVGYGYTF. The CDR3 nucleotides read TGTGCCAGCAGCCGGGCCAGGTCAAGCGTGGGATATGGCTACACCTTC. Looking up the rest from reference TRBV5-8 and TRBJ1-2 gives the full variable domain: EAGVTQSPTHLIKTRGQQATLRCSPISGHTSVYWYQQALGLGLQFLLWYDEGEERNRGNFPPRFSGRQFPNYSSELNVNALELEDSALYLCASSRARSSVGYGYTFGSGTRLTVV.

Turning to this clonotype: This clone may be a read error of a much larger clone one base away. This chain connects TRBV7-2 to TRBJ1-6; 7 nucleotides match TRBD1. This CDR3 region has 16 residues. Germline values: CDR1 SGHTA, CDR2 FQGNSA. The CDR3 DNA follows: TGTGCCAGCAGCCCAGGGGCGGGACAGAATAATTCACTCCTCCACTTT. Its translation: CASSPGAGQNNSLLHF.

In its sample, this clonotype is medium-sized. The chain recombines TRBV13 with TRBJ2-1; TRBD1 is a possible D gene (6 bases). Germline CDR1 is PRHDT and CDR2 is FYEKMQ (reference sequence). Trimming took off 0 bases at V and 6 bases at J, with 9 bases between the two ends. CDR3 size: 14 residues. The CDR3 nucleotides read TGTGCCAGCAGCTTAGGGACAGGTCCCAATGAGCAGTTCTTC. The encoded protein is CASSLGTGPNEQFF. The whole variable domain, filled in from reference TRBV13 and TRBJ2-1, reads AAGVIQSPRHLIKEKRETATLKCYPIPRHDTVYWYQQGPGQDPQFLISFYEKMQSDKGSIPDRFSAQQFSDYHSELNMSSLELGDSALYFCASSLGTGPNEQFFGPGTRLTVL.

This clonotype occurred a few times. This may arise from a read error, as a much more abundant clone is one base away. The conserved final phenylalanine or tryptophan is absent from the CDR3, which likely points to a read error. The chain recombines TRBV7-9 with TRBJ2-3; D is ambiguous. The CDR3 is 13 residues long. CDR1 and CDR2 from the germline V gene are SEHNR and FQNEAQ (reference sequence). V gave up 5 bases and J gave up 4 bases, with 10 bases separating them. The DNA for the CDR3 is TGTGCCAGCAGCCAACAATTAGCAGATACGCAGTATCTT. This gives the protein CASSQQLADTQYL.

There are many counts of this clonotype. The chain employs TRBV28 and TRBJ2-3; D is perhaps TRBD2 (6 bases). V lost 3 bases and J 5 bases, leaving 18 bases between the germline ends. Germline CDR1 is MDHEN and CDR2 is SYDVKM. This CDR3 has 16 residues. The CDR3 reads CASSLSSTGAGDTQYF. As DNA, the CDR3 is TGTGCCAGCAGTTTGTCTTCGACGGGAGCAGGAGATACGCAGTATTTT.

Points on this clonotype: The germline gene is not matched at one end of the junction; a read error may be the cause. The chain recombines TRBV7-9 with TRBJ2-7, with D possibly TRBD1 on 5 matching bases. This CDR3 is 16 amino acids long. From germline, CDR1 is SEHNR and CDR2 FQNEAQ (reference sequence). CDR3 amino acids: CASSQDSRAPMYEQYF. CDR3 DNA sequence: TGCGCCAGCAGCCAAGATTCCAGGGCGCCAATGTACGAGCAGTACTTC. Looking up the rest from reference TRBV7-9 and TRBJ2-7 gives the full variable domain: DTGVSQNPRHKITKRGQNVTFRCDPISEHNRLYWYRQTLGQGPEFLTYFQNEAQLEKSRLLSDRFSAERPKGSFSTLEIQRTEQGDSAMYLCASSQDSRAPMYEQYFGPGTRLTVT.

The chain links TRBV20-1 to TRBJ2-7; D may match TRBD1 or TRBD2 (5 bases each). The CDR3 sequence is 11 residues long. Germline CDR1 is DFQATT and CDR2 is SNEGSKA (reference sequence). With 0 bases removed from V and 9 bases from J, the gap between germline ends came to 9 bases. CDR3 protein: CSARDDGGQYF. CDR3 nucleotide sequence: TGCAGTGCTAGAGATGATGGGGGGCAGTACTTC.

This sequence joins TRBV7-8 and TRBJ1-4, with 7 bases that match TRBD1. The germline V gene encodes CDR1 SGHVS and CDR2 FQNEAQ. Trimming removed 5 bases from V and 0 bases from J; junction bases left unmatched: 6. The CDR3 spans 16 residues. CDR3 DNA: TGTGCCAGCAGCGGGGGACAGACTGCAACTAATGAAAAACTGTTTTTT. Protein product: CASSGGQTATNEKLFF.

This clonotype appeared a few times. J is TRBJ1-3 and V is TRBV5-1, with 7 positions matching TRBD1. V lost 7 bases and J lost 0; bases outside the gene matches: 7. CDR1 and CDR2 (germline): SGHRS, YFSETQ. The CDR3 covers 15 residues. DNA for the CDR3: TGCGCCAGCCAGGGACAGCCAAACTCTGGAAACACCATATATTTT. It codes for CASQGQPNSGNTIYF.

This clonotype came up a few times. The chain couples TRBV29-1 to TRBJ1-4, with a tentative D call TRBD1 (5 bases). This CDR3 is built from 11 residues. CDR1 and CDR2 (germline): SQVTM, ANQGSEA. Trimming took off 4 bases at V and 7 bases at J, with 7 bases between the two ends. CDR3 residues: CSVAGGEKLFF. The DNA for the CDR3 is TGCAGCGTTGCGGGGGGTGAAAAACTGTTTTTT.

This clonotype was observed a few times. DNA of the CDR3: TGCAGTGCTAGGGGACTAGCGGGGAGCCCCTACGAGCAGTACGTC. Residues: CSARGLAGSPYEQYV. The chain is built from TRBV20-1 and TRBJ2-7, with 13 nucleotides matching TRBD2. The V and J ends lost 3 bases and 2 bases, in that order; junction bases with no gene match: 4. The germline V gene encodes CDR1 DFQATT and CDR2 SNEGSKA (reference sequence). This CDR3 spans 15 amino acids.

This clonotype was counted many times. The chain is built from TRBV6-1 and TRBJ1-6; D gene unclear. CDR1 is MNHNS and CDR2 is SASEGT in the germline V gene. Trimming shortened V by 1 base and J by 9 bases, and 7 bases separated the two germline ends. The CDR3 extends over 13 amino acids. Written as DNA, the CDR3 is TGTGCCAGCAGTGAAGAAGAGGGTTCACCCCTCCACTTT. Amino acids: CASSEEEGSPLHF.